A selection of T cell receptor beta chains follows, all from one sample in a study of cytomegalovirus exposure and HLA in healthy donors. This table comes from immunoSEQ multiplex PCR, and its TCRdb copy is limited to in-frame clones, with some not included. The repertoire holds over 95,000 clones, 74% seen once, with just over 2% in the top ten. Input material: PBMCs. The receptor source for this set is a human donor in good health. Both conserved end residues are part of each CDR3. The order of the fields is J gene, clone size, D gene, V gene, CDR3 DNA, CDR3 protein. D genes are given only for firm matches. Size values are once, few and many counts, or a class for expanded clones, and some rows have none.

>TRBJ2-5|-|-|TRBV18
TGTGCCAGCTCGAGGAACCAAGAGACCCAGTACTTC
CASSRNQETQYF
>TRBJ1-2|-|-|TRBV15
TGTGCCACCAGCAGAGATCAGGGGTTGGATGGCTACACCTTC
CATSRDQGLDGYTF
>TRBJ2-1|once|-|TRBV5-1
TGCGCCAGCAGCTTACAGGGCTACAATGAGCAGTTCTTC
CASSLQGYNEQFF
>TRBJ1-6|-|-|TRBV28
TGTGCCAGCAGTTTCAGGGGCGGTTCACCCCTCCACTTT
CASSFRGGSPLHF
>TRBJ2-2|-|-|TRBV7-2
TGTGCCAGCAGCTTAAACTTGAACACCGGGGAGCTGTTTTTT
CASSLNLNTGELFF
>TRBJ2-3|-|TRBD2|TRBV6-5
TGTGCCAGCCGAAAGACTAGCATATACACAGATACGCAGTATTTT
CASRKTSIYTDTQYF
>TRBJ2-7|-|TRBD2|TRBV6-1
TGTGCCAGCAGCCTAATAAGCGGGGTTCCCTACGAGCAGTACTTC
CASSLISGVPYEQYF
>TRBJ1-2|few|-|TRBV5-6
TGTGCCAGCAGCTTGGTTGGGGCCCTCGGTGGCTACACCTTC
CASSLVGALGGYTF
>TRBJ2-1|-|-|TRBV7-6
TGTGCCAGCAGCTTAAGTAGCGGACGACACAATGAGCAGTTCTTC
CASSLSSGRHNEQFF
>TRBJ2-2|-|-|TRBV27
TGTGCCAGTACTCGTGGAGGGACCGGGGAGCTGTTTTTT
CASTRGGTGELFF
>TRBJ2-1|-|-|TRBV7-8
TGTGCCACCACCCCAGGGGTGGGCTACAATGAGCAGTTCTTC
CATTPGVGYNEQFF
>TRBJ2-2|-|-|TRBV7-3
TGTGCCAGCAGCTTAAATCACAGAGCGAACACCGGGGAGCTGTTTTTT
CASSLNHRANTGELFF
>TRBJ2-7|once|TRBD2|TRBV4-1
TGCGCCAGCAGCGAATCGGGAGGGGCCTACGAGCAGTACTTC
CASSESGGAYEQYF
>TRBJ2-3|-|TRBD1|TRBV30
TGTGCCTGGAGTGTAGGGGGCGCGGTCCTGGCAGATACGCAGTATTTT
CAWSVGGAVLADTQYF
>TRBJ2-7|-|-|TRBV30
TGTGCCTGGAGCTTTAACTACGAGCAGTACTTC
CAWSFNYEQYF
>TRBJ2-1|-|-|TRBV9
TGTGCCAGCAGCGGAGGACAGAGACTCAATGAGCAGTTCTTC
CASSGGQRLNEQFF
>TRBJ2-5|-|-|TRBV2
TGTGCCGGGTCTAGGACAGTTCAAGAGACCCAGTACTTC
CAGSRTVQETQYF
>TRBJ2-1|-|TRBD2|TRBV7-7
TGTGCTAGCAGCTTAGGTAGCGGGGTGATAAATGAGCAGTTCTTC
CASSLGSGVINEQFF
>TRBJ2-7|-|TRBD1|TRBV13
TGTGCCAGCAGCCTGGGACAGGGTCGTCACGAGCAGTACTTC
CASSLGQGRHEQYF
>TRBJ2-1|-|-|TRBV7-2
TGTGCCAGCGCCAACGGGTTTAATGAGCAGTTCTTC
CASANGFNEQFF